Sequencing of this TCR beta chain was carried out in a study of blood T cell repertoires in COVID-19. Looking at the study overall: Samples representing acute and convalescent COVID-19 were sourced from the United States, Italy and Spain. Sample material is recorded as cDNA or gDNA derived from T cells, B-cell-depleted T cells, or PBMCs.

How the authors handled the data: Counts of nucleated cells, estimated from reference gene primer amplification, were obtained. Method: immunoSEQ multiplex PCR; TCRdb's copy keeps in-frame clones and lacks some. V and J calls and clone size come straight from that table; D and trimming were deduced from the DNA. The sample yields some 220,000 clones, over 60% seen once. The germline V gene has CDR1 DFQATT and CDR2 SNEGSKA (reference sequence). V was cut by 3 bases and J by 2 bases, with 5 bases left in between. The length of the CDR3 is 11 residues. The chain combines TRBV20-1 with TRBJ2-7; D gene uncertain. The sequencing sample was made of peripheral blood. This receptor was obtained from a woman in her seventies with acute or convalescent COVID-19. The CDR3: CSASAAYEQYF. The CDR3 region has the DNA TGCAGTGCTAGTGCCGCCTACGAGCAGTACTTC.